In this sample, the clone carrying this T cell receptor (beta chain) turned up a few times. What it recognizes is unknown. Each donor (without exception) was a healthy Caucasian. This sample was included in a study of identical twins. Broader study findings: With monozygotic twins, out-of-frame TCR alpha sharing exceeded what models estimated.

The CDR3 length is 14 residues. Germline V gene data show CDR1 as SNHLY and CDR2 as FYNNEI. Germline trimming cut 7 bases from V and 3 bases from J; bases unmatched to any gene: 4. Unique molecular identifiers were present on the cDNA, which also gained a universal primer site by template switching. TCRdb re-called the 5' RACE reads through MiXCR, storing one row per CDR3 protein. The sample consists of about 530,000 distinct CDR3 sequences, approximately 20% of them appearing once. The same specimen was also included in a second study, on yellow fever vaccine responses in identical twins.

This TCR came from a woman between 18 and 29 years old in good health. Sample: CD4+ T cells sorted from blood. The chain is built from TRBV2 and TRBJ2-3, with 10 bases that match TRBD2. The CDR3 loop reads CASMLAGVTDTQYF. The CDR3 coding sequence is TGTGCCAGCATGCTAGCGGGAGTAACAGATACGCAGTATTTT.